This T cell receptor beta chain emerged from a study of hypomethylating agent response in myelodysplastic syndrome (dated by TCRdb to the early 2020s). The study in broad terms: The hypomethylating agent given was azacitidine in about 70% of the 11 patients and decitabine in 3 of 11 patients. Of the myelodysplastic syndrome patients in the cohort, 8 or 9 were male and 2 were female. Response was defined as complete response or hematologic improvement, and patients who met neither criterion were classified as non-responders. Four or five patients did not respond, whereas six or seven responded with either complete response or hematologic improvement. TET2 mutation was identified most frequently, being present in 5 of 11 patients. Patients had a mean age of approximately 72 +/- 6.3 years, and a diploid cytogenetic profile was the most common.

Libraries were constructed by the immunoSEQ multiplex PCR assay. Sequencing was run at survey resolution with two replicates of about 200 ng each, for a total of about 400 ng of DNA per sample. Rearranged TCRB sequences in genomic DNA were detected with the hsTCRB kit, which uses multiplex PCR primers directed at V and J genes. To amplify the CDR3 region, the first PCR ran for around 30 cycles with the QIAGEN Multiplex PCR Kit. A roughly 8-cycle second PCR added sample barcodes and Illumina adapters to each replicate. Pooled libraries were quantified with a QuantStudio 6 and the KAPA library quantification kit. Approximately 16 pM of pooled libraries was sequenced on an Illumina MiSeq using 156-cycle single-end reads and a 15-cycle index read. From the authors' description of their analysis: VDJdb annotation flagged about 1.5% of about 170,000 unique clonotypes as previously reported viral-epitope-specific. Raw reads were processed by the immunoSEQ Data Assistant and immunoSEQ Analyzer into normalized, annotated TCRB repertoires. Clonotype analysis used the immunarch R package version 0.6.5 and BioAnalyzer. Every repertoire was downsampled to the clone count of the smallest repertoire before richness was estimated. Clonotypes were classified as expanded, contracted or novel by Fisher's exact tests, with novel defined as zero frequency before treatment. Significantly changed CDR3 beta sequences were clustered with GLIPH2 using simulation_depth=1000 and kmer_min_depth=3, and CDR3s shorter than five residues were excluded. The table was pulled from immuneACCESS by TCRdb, which kept in-frame rearrangements only. Such tables lose some clones; where checked, under half of the loss comes from unresolved V genes, and the rest has no known cause. V and J calls and clone size follow that table, whereas D and trimming were derived from the DNA. The sample table shows about 5,400 clones, and roughly 83% are seen once. More than 9% of the sample is in the top ten clones.

Overall results and qualifications from the work: The shared GLIPH2 clusters might recognize novel MDS antigens, but this possibility was not confirmed and requires experimental validation. Only ten to twelve patients were analyzed, making the cohort small. The healthy control donors were not matched in age to the MDS patients, and this mismatch could have affected the comparison between MDS and healthy donors. After treatment with a hypomethylating agent, no significant changes in richness, rarefaction diversity or clonality were seen, whether all patients were considered together or each response group separately. Novel clonotypes appeared more often in responders, whereas non-responders had more contracted clonotypes after treatment.

On this clone itself: Its antigen remains undetermined. No base-level quality is on record; no much larger clone is a single base apart.

Bulk bone marrow was analyzed without sorting T-cell subsets. TCR beta CDR3 regions were immunosequenced from bone marrow of under 14 myelodysplastic syndrome patients before and after hypomethylating agent therapy. To track the repertoire longitudinally, every patient provided one baseline bone marrow along with two to three bone marrows taken at different post-treatment timepoints. Genomic DNA was extracted from whole bone marrow, and quality was checked by TapeStation, NanoDrop OneC and PicoGreen assays. Sequenced here: bone marrow, sampled before or after starting hypomethylating agent treatment for myelodysplastic syndrome (not recorded which). This sequence originates from a human donor with myelodysplastic syndrome.

The CDR3 in this case is CATSGPGQGGDGNQPQHF. The DNA reads TGTGCCACCAGCGGACCGGGACAGGGAGGGGATGGCAATCAGCCCCAGCATTTT. The sequence links TRBV15 to TRBJ1-5, with TRBD1 matching 9 junction bases. Taken from the germline V gene (reference sequence), the CDR1 and CDR2 loops are LNHNV and YYDKDF. Trimming leaves V shorter by 5 bases and J shorter by 2 bases, with the junction holding 13 bases beyond the gene matches. Including the terminal cysteine and phenylalanine, the CDR3 comprises 18 residues. Only the CDR3 part of the read is kept: 54 bases, read in frame from the first base.